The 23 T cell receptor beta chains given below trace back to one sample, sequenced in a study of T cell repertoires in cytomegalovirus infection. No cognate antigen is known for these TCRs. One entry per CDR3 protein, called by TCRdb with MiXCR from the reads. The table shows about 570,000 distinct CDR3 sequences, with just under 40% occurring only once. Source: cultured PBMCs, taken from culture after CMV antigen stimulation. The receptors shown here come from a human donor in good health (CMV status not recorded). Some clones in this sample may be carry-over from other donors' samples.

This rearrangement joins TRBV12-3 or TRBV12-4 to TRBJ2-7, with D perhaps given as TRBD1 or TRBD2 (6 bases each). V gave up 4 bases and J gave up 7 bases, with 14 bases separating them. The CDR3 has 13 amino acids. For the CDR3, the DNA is TGTGCCAGCAGTTCCGGGGGCAGCGGGGAGCAGTACTTC. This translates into CASSSGGSGEQYF.

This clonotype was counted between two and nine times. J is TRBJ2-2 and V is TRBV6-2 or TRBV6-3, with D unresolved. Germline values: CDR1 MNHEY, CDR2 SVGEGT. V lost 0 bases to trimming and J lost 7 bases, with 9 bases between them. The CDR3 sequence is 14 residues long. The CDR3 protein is CASSYSPVIGELFF. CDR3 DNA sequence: TGTGCCAGCAGTTACTCTCCTGTGATCGGGGAGCTGTTTTTT.

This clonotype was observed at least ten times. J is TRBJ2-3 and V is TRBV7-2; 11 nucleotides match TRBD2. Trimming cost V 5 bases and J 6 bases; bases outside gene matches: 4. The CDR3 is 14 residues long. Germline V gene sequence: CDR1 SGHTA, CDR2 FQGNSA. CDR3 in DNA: TGTGCCAGCAGCGATCCTAGCGGGGGGGATACGCAGTATTTT. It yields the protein CASSDPSGGDTQYF. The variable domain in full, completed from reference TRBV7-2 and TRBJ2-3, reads GAGVSQSPSNKVTEKGKDVELRCDPISGHTALYWYRQSLGQGLEFLIYFQGNSAPDKSGLPSDRFSAERTGGSVSTLTIQRTQQEDSAVYLCASSDPSGGDTQYFGPGTRLTVL.

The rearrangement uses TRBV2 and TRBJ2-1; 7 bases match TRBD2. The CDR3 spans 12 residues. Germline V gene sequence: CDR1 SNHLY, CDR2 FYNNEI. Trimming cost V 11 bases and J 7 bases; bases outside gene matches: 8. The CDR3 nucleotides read TGTGCCCGAACCTTCGGGGGGAATGAGCAGTTCTTC. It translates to CARTFGGNEQFF.

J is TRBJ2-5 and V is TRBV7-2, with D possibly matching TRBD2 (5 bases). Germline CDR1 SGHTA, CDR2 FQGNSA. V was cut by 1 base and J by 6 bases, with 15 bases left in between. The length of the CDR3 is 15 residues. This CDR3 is CASSLVAPTGKTQYF. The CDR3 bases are TGTGCCAGCAGCTTAGTCGCACCCACGGGAAAGACCCAGTACTTC.

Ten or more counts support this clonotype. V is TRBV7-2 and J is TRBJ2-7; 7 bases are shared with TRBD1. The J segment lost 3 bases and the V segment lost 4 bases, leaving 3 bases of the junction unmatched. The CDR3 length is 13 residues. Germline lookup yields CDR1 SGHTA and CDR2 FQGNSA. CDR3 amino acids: CASSSPGGYEQYF. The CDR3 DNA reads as TGTGCCAGCAGCTCCCCAGGGGGCTACGAGCAGTACTTC.

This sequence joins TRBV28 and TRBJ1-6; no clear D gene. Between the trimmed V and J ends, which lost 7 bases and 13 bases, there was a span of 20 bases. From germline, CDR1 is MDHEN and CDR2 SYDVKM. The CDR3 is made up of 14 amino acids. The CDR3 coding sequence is TGTGCCAGCACGGCGCAAGCTATAATTCACCCCCTCCACTTT. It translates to CASTAQAIIHPLHF.

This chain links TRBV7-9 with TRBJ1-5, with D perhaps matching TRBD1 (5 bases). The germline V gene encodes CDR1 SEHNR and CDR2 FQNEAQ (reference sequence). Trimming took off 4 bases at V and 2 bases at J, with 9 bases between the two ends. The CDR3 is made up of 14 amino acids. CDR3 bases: TGTGCCAGCAGCTGGGAGACAGGCAATCAGCCCCAGCATTTT. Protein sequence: CASSWETGNQPQHF.

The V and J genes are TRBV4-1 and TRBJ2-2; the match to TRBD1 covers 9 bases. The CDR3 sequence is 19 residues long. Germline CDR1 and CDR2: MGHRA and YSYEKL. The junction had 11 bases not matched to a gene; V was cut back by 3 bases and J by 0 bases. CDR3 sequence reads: CASSQKPGQGSANTGELFF. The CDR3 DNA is TGCGCCAGCAGCCAGAAACCGGGACAGGGATCCGCGAACACCGGGGAGCTGTTTTTT.

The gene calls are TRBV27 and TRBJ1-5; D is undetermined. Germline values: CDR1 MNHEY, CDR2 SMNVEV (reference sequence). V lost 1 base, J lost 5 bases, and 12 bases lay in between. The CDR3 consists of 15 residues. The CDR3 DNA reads TGTGCCAGCAGTTTATTCCTCTCCTGGGATCAGCCCCAGCATTTT. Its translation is CASSLFLSWDQPQHF.

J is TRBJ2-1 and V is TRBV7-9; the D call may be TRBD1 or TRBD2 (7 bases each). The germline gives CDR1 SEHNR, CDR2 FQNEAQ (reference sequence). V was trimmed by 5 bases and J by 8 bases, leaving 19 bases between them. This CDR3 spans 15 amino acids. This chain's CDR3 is CASSQGGGSGYEQFF. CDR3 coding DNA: TGTGCCAGCAGCCAGGGGGGCGGGAGCGGGTATGAGCAGTTCTTC.

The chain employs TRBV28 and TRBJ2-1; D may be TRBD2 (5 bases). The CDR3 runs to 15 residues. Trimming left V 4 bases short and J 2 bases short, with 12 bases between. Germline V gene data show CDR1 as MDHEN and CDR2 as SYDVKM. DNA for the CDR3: TGTGCCAGCAGTTCCCTTACGGGGACCTACAATGAGCAGTTCTTC. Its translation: CASSSLTGTYNEQFF.

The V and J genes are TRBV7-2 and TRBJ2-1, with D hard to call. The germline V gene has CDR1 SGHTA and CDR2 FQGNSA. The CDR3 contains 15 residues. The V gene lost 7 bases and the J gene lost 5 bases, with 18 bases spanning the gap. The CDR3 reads CASTGTGGVNNEQFF. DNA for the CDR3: TGTGCCAGCACCGGAACTGGCGGAGTTAACAATGAGCAGTTCTTC.

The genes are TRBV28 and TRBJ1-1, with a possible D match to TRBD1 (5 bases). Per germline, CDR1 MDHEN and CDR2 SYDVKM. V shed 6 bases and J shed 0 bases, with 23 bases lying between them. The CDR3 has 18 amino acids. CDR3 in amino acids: CASRDSRMRRGLNTEAFF. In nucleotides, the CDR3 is TGTGCCAGCAGGGACTCTAGGATGAGGCGGGGCCTGAACACTGAAGCTTTCTTT.

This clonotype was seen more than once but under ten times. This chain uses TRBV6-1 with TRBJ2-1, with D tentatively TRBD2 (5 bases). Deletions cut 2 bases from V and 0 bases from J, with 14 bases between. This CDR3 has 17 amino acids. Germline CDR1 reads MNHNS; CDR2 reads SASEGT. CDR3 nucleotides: TGTGCCAGCAGTGAACTGGGTTGGGAGTACTCCTACAATGAGCAGTTCTTC. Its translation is CASSELGWEYSYNEQFF.

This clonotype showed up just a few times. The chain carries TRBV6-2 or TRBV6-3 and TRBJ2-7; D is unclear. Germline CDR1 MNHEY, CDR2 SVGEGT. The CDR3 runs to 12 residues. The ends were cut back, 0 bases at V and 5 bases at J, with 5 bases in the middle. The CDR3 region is CASSYSVDEQYF. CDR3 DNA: TGTGCCAGCAGTTACTCTGTGGACGAGCAGTACTTC.

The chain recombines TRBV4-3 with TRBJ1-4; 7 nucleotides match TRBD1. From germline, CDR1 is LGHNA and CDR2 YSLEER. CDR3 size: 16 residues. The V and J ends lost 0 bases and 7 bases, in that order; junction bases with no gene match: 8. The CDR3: CASSQDRKGAGEKLFF. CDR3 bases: TGCGCCAGCAGCCAAGATCGAAAGGGGGCTGGTGAAAAACTGTTTTTT.

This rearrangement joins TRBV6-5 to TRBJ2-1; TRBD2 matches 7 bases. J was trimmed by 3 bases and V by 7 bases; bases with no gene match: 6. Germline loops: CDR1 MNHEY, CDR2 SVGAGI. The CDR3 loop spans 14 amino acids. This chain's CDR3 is CASTRGGIYNEQFF. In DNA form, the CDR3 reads TGTGCCAGCACCCGCGGGGGTATCTACAATGAGCAGTTCTTC.

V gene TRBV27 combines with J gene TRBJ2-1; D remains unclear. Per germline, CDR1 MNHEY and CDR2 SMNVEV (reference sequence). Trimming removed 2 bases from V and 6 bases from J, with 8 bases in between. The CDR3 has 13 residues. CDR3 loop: CASSLKARNEQFF. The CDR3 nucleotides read TGTGCCAGCAGTTTAAAGGCCCGCAATGAGCAGTTCTTC.

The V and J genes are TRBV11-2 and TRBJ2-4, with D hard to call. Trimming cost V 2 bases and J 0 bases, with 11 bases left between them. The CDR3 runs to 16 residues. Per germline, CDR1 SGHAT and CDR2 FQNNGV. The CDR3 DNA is TGTGCCAGCAGCTTAATCGAGAGCTTAGCCAAAAACATTCAGTACTTC. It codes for CASSLIESLAKNIQYF.

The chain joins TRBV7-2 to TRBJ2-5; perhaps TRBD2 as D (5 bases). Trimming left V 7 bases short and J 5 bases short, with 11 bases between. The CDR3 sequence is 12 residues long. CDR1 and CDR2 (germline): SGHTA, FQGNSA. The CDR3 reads CASTMKRETQYF. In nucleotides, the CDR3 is TGTGCCAGCACCATGAAGCGGGAGACCCAGTACTTC.

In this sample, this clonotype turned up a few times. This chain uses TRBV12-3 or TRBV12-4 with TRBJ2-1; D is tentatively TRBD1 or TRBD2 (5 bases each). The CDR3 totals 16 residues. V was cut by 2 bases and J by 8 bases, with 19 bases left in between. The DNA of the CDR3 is TGTGCCAGCAGTTTACGGGGCTTCGAATATCCTGATGAGCAGTTCTTC. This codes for CASSLRGFEYPDEQFF.

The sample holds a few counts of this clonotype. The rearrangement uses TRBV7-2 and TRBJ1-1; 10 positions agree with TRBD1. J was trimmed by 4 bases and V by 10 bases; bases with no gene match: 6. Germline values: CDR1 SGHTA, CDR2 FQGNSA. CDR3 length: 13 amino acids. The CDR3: CATARQGATEAFF. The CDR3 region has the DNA TGTGCCACGGCCCGACAGGGGGCCACTGAAGCTTTCTTT. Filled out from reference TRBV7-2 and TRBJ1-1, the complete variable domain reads GAGVSQSPSNKVTEKGKDVELRCDPISGHTALYWYRQSLGQGLEFLIYFQGNSAPDKSGLPSDRFSAERTGGSVSTLTIQRTQQEDSAVYLCATARQGATEAFFGQGTRLTVV.